This is a list of T cell receptor beta chains from one sample in a study of T cells after yellow fever vaccination. TCRdb independently ran MiXCR on the 5' RACE reads; one entry per CDR3 protein. The sample lists hundreds of thousands of distinct CDR3 sequences, roughly an eighth occurring once. Here the sequenced sample was PBMCs, taken on the day of the yellow fever booster vaccination. Every receptor here comes from a man aged 25-45 years who received the YFV17D yellow fever vaccine. The CDR3 runs from the conserved cysteine through the conserved F or W. Fields, in order: clone size, J gene, V gene, D gene, CDR3 length, CDR3 protein, CDR3 DNA. D genes are given only for firm matches. The size of a clone is reported for some rows only, either as once, few or many, or as a class for expanded clones.

NA	TRBJ2-5	TRBV15	NA	14	CATQSGQERETQYF	TGTGCCACCCAATCGGGACAAGAGAGAGAGACCCAGTACTTC
few	TRBJ2-1	TRBV20-1	NA	15	CSAPTGKSVRNEQFF	TGCAGTGCCCCTACTGGGAAGTCAGTGAGAAATGAGCAGTTCTTC
NA	TRBJ2-1	TRBV6-5	NA	11	CASSQGTKQFF	TGTGCCAGCAGTCAGGGGACAAAGCAGTTCTTC
few	TRBJ1-1	TRBV30	NA	12	CAWTQGLTEAFF	TGTGCCTGGACGCAGGGATTAACTGAAGCTTTCTTT
few	TRBJ1-5	TRBV20-1	NA	9	CSQGPSKHF	TGCAGCCAAGGTCCGAGTAAGCATTTT
few	TRBJ2-3	TRBV7-2	TRBD2	15	CASSLVGLATDTQYF	TGTGCCAGCAGCTTAGTGGGACTAGCGACAGATACGCAGTATTTT
NA	TRBJ2-1	TRBV24-1	TRBD1	14	CATSDLATGDEQFF	TGTGCCACCAGTGATTTGGCGACAGGGGATGAGCAGTTCTTC
NA	TRBJ2-3	TRBV5-1	NA	14	CASSLRQDTDTQYF	TGCGCCAGCAGCTTGAGGCAGGACACAGATACGCAGTATTTT
NA	TRBJ1-1	TRBV6-2/TRBV6-3	TRBD1	16	CASSSGQGVMNTEAFF	TGTGCCAGCAGTTCCGGCCAGGGGGTTATGAACACTGAAGCTTTCTTT
few	TRBJ2-2	TRBV3-1	NA	14	CASSQVVGLGELFF	TGTGCCAGCAGCCAAGTTGTGGGGCTCGGGGAGCTGTTTTTT
few	TRBJ2-7	TRBV20-1	NA	13	CSARQTDSYEQYF	TGCAGTGCTAGACAGACAGATTCCTACGAGCAGTACTTC
many	TRBJ1-1	TRBV5-1	NA	12	CASRLEHTEAFF	TGCGCCAGCAGGCTAGAACACACTGAAGCTTTCTTT
few	TRBJ2-7	TRBV7-2	TRBD2	14	CASSPQRGTYEQYF	TGTGCCAGCAGCCCCCAGCGGGGAACCTACGAGCAGTACTTC
NA	TRBJ2-2	TRBV5-1	NA	15	CASSGGRSNTGELFF	TGCGCCAGCAGCGGGGGACGGTCGAACACCGGGGAGCTGTTTTTT
few	TRBJ1-2	TRBV20-1	NA	13	CSARETGTYGYTF	TGCAGTGCTAGGGAGACAGGCACCTATGGCTACACCTTC
NA	TRBJ1-2	TRBV7-2	NA	13	CASSLGAHPGYTF	TGTGCCAGCAGCTTAGGGGCTCACCCCGGCTACACCTTC
NA	TRBJ1-5	TRBV6-1	NA	11	CASSPGQPQHF	TGTGCCAGCAGTCCCGGTCAGCCCCAGCATTTT
few	TRBJ2-1	TRBV20-1	TRBD1	15	CSAGGPGQGHNEQFF	TGCAGTGCAGGCGGCCCGGGACAGGGCCACAATGAGCAGTTCTTC
NA	TRBJ2-2	TRBV5-6	NA	15	CASSFIDVNTGELFF	TGTGCCAGCAGCTTCATAGACGTGAACACCGGGGAGCTGTTTTTT
few	TRBJ2-7	TRBV27	NA	15	CASSLQYSNGYEQYF	TGTGCCAGCAGTTTACAATACAGTAACGGCTACGAGCAGTACTTC
few	TRBJ2-3	TRBV6-2/TRBV6-3	TRBD1	16	CASTHTPQGSADTQYF	TGTGCCAGCACCCACACGCCACAGGGGTCGGCAGATACGCAGTATTTT
NA	TRBJ2-2	TRBV6-2/TRBV6-3	NA	14	CASSYSINTGELFF	TGTGCCAGCAGTTACTCGATAAACACCGGGGAGCTGTTTTTT
NA	TRBJ2-1	TRBV2	TRBD2	14	CASARRGGYNEQFF	TGTGCCAGCGCGAGGCGGGGGGGCTACAATGAGCAGTTCTTC
NA	TRBJ1-5	TRBV20-1	NA	14	CSASTVQGNQPQHF	TGCAGTGCTAGTACAGTGCAGGGGAATCAGCCCCAGCATTTT
NA	TRBJ2-7	TRBV19	NA	14	CASSVTLGVHEQYF	TGTGCCAGTAGCGTAACATTGGGTGTTCACGAGCAGTACTTC
few	TRBJ2-1	TRBV29-1	TRBD2	12	CSAGLAGGLAVF	TGCAGCGCCGGACTAGCGGGAGGACTAGCGGTCTTC
NA	TRBJ2-3	TRBV19	NA	14	CASSLRGFADTQYF	TGTGCCAGTAGTTTACGGGGTTTCGCAGATACGCAGTATTTT
NA	TRBJ2-3	TRBV7-8	TRBD2	16	CASSLVGLAGTDTQYF	TGTGCCAGCAGCTTAGTGGGACTAGCGGGCACAGATACGCAGTATTTT
few	TRBJ2-1	TRBV10-3	NA	13	CANQGSSYNEQFF	TGTGCCAACCAGGGGAGCTCCTACAATGAGCAGTTCTTC
few	TRBJ2-2	TRBV5-1	NA	14	CASEGDGNTGELFF	TGCGCCAGCGAAGGTGATGGCAACACCGGGGAGCTGTTTTTT